This T cell receptor beta chain was observed in a study of T cells in Graves' hyperthyroidism and ophthalmopathy. In the case of this clonotype: A much larger clone sits a single nucleotide away, making a read error possible.

Template material for amplifying TCR beta CDR3 regions consisted of RNA transcripts. Using the HTBI primer set, a first-round RT-PCR was run on the TCR CDR3. TCRdb re-derived calls from the multiplex PCR reads in MiXCR, one entry per CDR3 protein. The sample holds under 750,000 distinct CDR3 sequences, roughly a sixth seen once. Germline V gene sequence: CDR1 SGHVS, CDR2 FQNEAQ. This CDR3 is built from 15 residues. V usage is TRBV7-8 and J usage is TRBJ2-2; tentatively, D is TRBD1 or TRBD2 (5 bases each). This TCR was recovered from a woman aged 45-65 years with Graves' hyperthyroidism that later progressed to Graves' ophthalmopathy. The sequencing input was blood. The CDR3 sequence: CASSPGAANTRELFF. CDR3 DNA sequence: TGTGCCAGCAGCCCCGGGGCAGCGAACACCAGGGAGCTGTTTTTT.